This T cell receptor beta chain was documented in a study of technical replicates of blood from a handful of donors. V lost 5 bases and J lost 1, with 12 bases in between. CDR1 and CDR2 (germline): MNHNS, SASEGT. The CDR3 extends over 15 amino acids. Assay: immunoSEQ multiplex PCR; the TCRdb copy retains only in-frame clones and omits some. The profile shows approximately 77,000 clones, 94% of them singletons. The genes are TRBV6-1 and TRBJ1-5; D unresolved. The sequence was obtained from a human donor in good health. The sample taken for sequencing was T cells isolated from PBMCs. The CDR3 here is CASSPQPGSNQPQHF. For the CDR3, the DNA is TGTGCCAGCAGTCCGCAGCCAGGAAGCAATCAGCCCCAGCATTTT.